These 10 T cell receptor beta chains came from one sample sequenced in a study of a mutant IDH1 vaccine in newly diagnosed glioma. Data came from immunoSEQ multiplex PCR; TCRdb stores just in-frame clones and leaves some out. The sample has about 26,000 clones, 65% to 85% seen once. Time point specified: week 5, during vaccination. Mutant IDH1 20-mer peptide, at 300 ug, made up each vaccine dose, with topical imiquimod. These receptors are not linked to any known antigen. The specimen comprised PBMCs, sampled from a glioma patient whose treatment included an IDH1 peptide vaccine. The source of these receptors is a man between 40 and 49 years old with glioma. Some clones in this sample may be carry-over from other donors' samples.

This sequence joins TRBV5-4 and TRBJ2-2; 12 bases are a match to TRBD1. Germline lookup yields CDR1 SGHNT and CDR2 YYREEE (reference sequence). With V trimmed by 2 bases and J by 5 bases, 4 bases remained unmatched. The CDR3 runs to 16 residues. The CDR3 DNA follows: TGTGCCAGCAGCTTATTGGGACAGGGGGCGACCGGGGAGCTGTTTTTT. Protein: CASSLLGQGATGELFF. Full variable domain (missing parts from reference TRBV5-4 and TRBJ2-2): ETGVTQSPTHLIKTRGQQVTLRCSSQSGHNTVSWYQQALGQGPQFIFQYYREEENGRGNFPPRFSGLQFPNYSSELNVNALELDDSALYLCASSLLGQGATGELFFGEGSRLTVL.

This chain connects TRBV30 to TRBJ2-7; D ambiguous. V was pared by 2 bases and J by 2 bases, with 4 bases between. The V gene's germline CDR1 is GTSNPN and CDR2 SVGIG (reference sequence). This CDR3 comprises 11 residues. The CDR3 bases are TGTGCCTGGAGTCCGGCCTACGAGCAGTACTTC. This codes for CAWSPAYEQYF.

The chain uses TRBV5-1 and TRBJ1-2; D ambiguous. This CDR3 spans 13 amino acids. With 0 bases removed from V and 8 bases from J, the gap between germline ends came to 11 bases. Germline CDR1 SGHRS, CDR2 YFSETQ. This chain's CDR3 is CASSLADPIGYTF. The CDR3 bases are TGCGCCAGCAGCTTGGCAGACCCGATAGGCTACACCTTC.

The sample holds a few counts of this clone. CDR3 DNA sequence: TGTGCCAGCCTGGACAGGCTGAACACTGAAGCTTTCTTT. As protein: CASLDRLNTEAFF. The rearrangement uses TRBV2 and TRBJ1-1; 7 nucleotides agree with TRBD1. Germline loops: CDR1 SNHLY, CDR2 FYNNEI. J lost 0 bases, V lost 8 bases, and 3 bases had no gene match. The CDR3 has 13 residues.

This clone was seen a single time. The chain couples TRBV28 to TRBJ1-5; 10 nucleotides align to TRBD1. Germline values: CDR1 MDHEN, CDR2 SYDVKM. V trimming: 9 bases; J trimming: 4 bases; junction bases outside the gene matches: 6. The CDR3 has 14 residues. The CDR3 DNA sequence: TGTGCCAGTAGACAGGGGGCGGCGAATCAGCCCCAGCATTTT. This gives the protein CASRQGAANQPQHF.

This clone was counted a few times. The J gene is TRBJ1-2, the V gene TRBV30; D remains unclear. This CDR3 is 13 amino acids long. V was pared by 0 bases and J by 3 bases, with 8 bases between. Germline V gene lookup returns CDR1 GTSNPN and CDR2 SVGIG (reference sequence). The CDR3 nucleotides are TGTGCCTGGAGTGTATTAGAGGACTATGGCTACACCTTC. The encoded protein is CAWSVLEDYGYTF.

CDR3 DNA: TGCGCCAGCAGCCAACCGGACAGGGAAAGGTACTTC. Translation gives CASSQPDRERYF. The V gene is TRBV4-1, the J gene TRBJ2-7; 8 positions match TRBD1. Looked up from germline, CDR1 is MGHRA and CDR2 is YSYEKL. This CDR3 region has 12 residues. The junction had 6 bases not matched to a gene; V was cut back by 2 bases and J by 12 bases.

The rearrangement joins TRBV4-1 to TRBJ2-7, with 9 nucleotides matching TRBD1. Losses at the gene ends were 6 bases for V and 2 bases for J; bases not matched to a gene: 5. The CDR3 sequence is 14 residues long. CDR1 is MGHRA and CDR2 is YSYEKL in the germline V gene. Here the CDR3 DNA reads TGCGCCAGCAGGTCCGGGACAGGGACCTACGAGCAGTACTTC. Protein sequence: CASRSGTGTYEQYF.

The CDR3 region has the DNA TGCGCCAGCAGCCAAGCTGCAGCCACCTATGGCTACACCTTC. This sequence encodes CASSQAAATYGYTF. The V gene is TRBV4-1, the J gene TRBJ1-2; D is unresolved. The V gene lost 1 base and the J gene lost 4 bases, with 10 bases spanning the gap. The CDR3 covers 14 residues. CDR1 is MGHRA, CDR2 YSYEKL, per germline.

The chain employs TRBV5-1 and TRBJ2-7; D not resolved. V was pared by 1 base and J by 0 bases, with 11 bases between. This CDR3 is 15 amino acids long. Per the germline V gene, CDR1 is SGHRS and CDR2 is YFSETQ. This chain's CDR3 is CASSLSSWASYEQYF. CDR3 sequence (DNA): TGCGCCAGCAGCTTGAGTAGCTGGGCCTCCTACGAGCAGTACTTC.